The rows below give T cell receptor beta chains drawn from one sample of a study of blood T cells in healthy people across ages. Each CDR3 protein gets one entry after TCRdb re-called the 5' RACE reads with MiXCR. The repertoire holds more than 1 million distinct CDR3 sequences, with under 45% as singletons. Input material: blood. These receptors were collected from a woman in her fifties or sixties in good health. Both conserved end residues are part of each CDR3. The D gene is left open where the match is weak. Only part of the rows carry a size: once, few, many, or a class if the clone is expanded.

TRBJ2-3	NA	TRBV5-1	NA	CASSDFGGVSTDTQYF	TGCGCCAGCAGCGACTTTGGGGGAGTAAGCACAGATACGCAGTATTTT
TRBJ1-1	NA	TRBV2	TRBD1	CAARDRRNTEAFF	TGTGCCGCCCGGGACAGGAGGAACACTGAAGCTTTCTTT
TRBJ2-4	few	TRBV3-1	NA	CASSQVRFMATQYF	TGTGCCAGCAGCCAAGTTAGGTTTATGGCGACGCAGTACTTC
TRBJ2-3	few	TRBV5-5	NA	CASSLDPRNTDTQYF	TGTGCCAGCAGCTTGGATCCACGTAACACAGATACGCAGTATTTT
TRBJ2-6	NA	TRBV27	NA	CASSFHVMSSGANVLTF	TGTGCCAGCAGTTTTCACGTAATGAGCTCTGGGGCCAACGTCCTGACTTTC
TRBJ2-3	few	TRBV15	NA	CATSISRGDTQYF	TGTGCCACCAGCATTTCTAGAGGAGATACGCAGTATTTT
TRBJ2-1	NA	TRBV29-1	NA	CSVEKGVDEQFF	TGCAGCGTTGAAAAAGGGGTCGATGAGCAGTTCTTC
TRBJ2-7	NA	TRBV5-1	TRBD1	CASSSGQGILQYF	TGCGCCAGCAGCTCGGGACAGGGGATCCTTCAGTACTTC
TRBJ2-7	NA	TRBV2	TRBD2	CASSAAGGTYEQYF	TGTGCCAGCAGTGCAGCGGGAGGGACCTACGAGCAGTACTTC
TRBJ1-1	NA	TRBV7-8	TRBD1	CASSLRGSGGFTEAFF	TGTGCCAGCAGCTTACGAGGATCAGGGGGCTTCACTGAAGCTTTCTTT
TRBJ2-3	many	TRBV7-2	TRBD2	CASSPYQGLAGDPSTDTQYF	TGTGCCAGCAGCCCTTACCAGGGACTAGCGGGAGATCCTAGCACAGATACGCAGTATTTT
TRBJ2-5	NA	TRBV12-3/TRBV12-4	NA	CASSLGTRPYQETQYF	TGTGCCAGCAGTTTAGGCACAAGGCCGTACCAAGAGACCCAGTACTTC
TRBJ2-7	few	TRBV24-1	NA	CATTEGYVDEQYF	TGTGCCACCACCGAGGGGTACGTAGACGAGCAGTACTTC
TRBJ2-7	few	TRBV5-5	NA	CASSNGPRAYEQYF	TGTGCCAGCAGCAACGGTCCCAGGGCTTACGAGCAGTACTTC
TRBJ1-5	NA	TRBV7-9	NA	CASSALNQPQHF	TGTGCCAGCAGCGCCCTTAATCAGCCCCAGCATTTT
TRBJ2-3	few	TRBV20-1	NA	CSAHRVPYTDTQYF	TGCAGTGCGCACAGGGTGCCCTACACAGATACGCAGTATTTT
TRBJ2-3	few	TRBV5-1	NA	CASSSVGRPQRSTDTQYF	TGCGCCAGCAGCTCCGTGGGGCGACCTCAGCGGTCCACAGATACGCAGTATTTT
TRBJ2-1	once	TRBV12-3/TRBV12-4	NA	CASSLTVNHNEQFF	TGTGCCAGCAGTTTAACGGTAAATCACAATGAGCAGTTCTTC
TRBJ2-2	NA	TRBV15	TRBD1	CATSSRTGDTGELFF	TGTGCCACCAGCAGTCGGACAGGCGATACCGGGGAGCTGTTTTTT
TRBJ2-7	NA	TRBV5-6	TRBD2	CASSLELAGPLTYEQYF	TGTGCCAGCAGCCTGGAACTAGCGGGCCCTTTAACTTACGAGCAGTACTTC
TRBJ1-2	NA	TRBV7-2	NA	CASSVAQGTNGYTF	TGTGCCAGCAGCGTAGCGCAGGGGACGAATGGCTACACCTTC
TRBJ1-5	few	TRBV11-1	NA	CASRERVAYSNQPQHF	TGTGCCAGCAGAGAGAGGGTCGCATATAGCAATCAGCCCCAGCATTTT
TRBJ2-6	few	TRBV10-1	NA	CASSKGSGANVLTF	TGCGCCAGCAGTAAGGGCTCTGGGGCCAACGTCCTGACTTTC
TRBJ1-5	NA	TRBV28	NA	CASTMGYRPQHF	TGTGCCAGCACCATGGGGTATCGGCCCCAGCATTTT
TRBJ2-1	NA	TRBV6-5	TRBD2	CASRLLADNEQFF	TGTGCCAGCAGATTACTAGCGGACAATGAGCAGTTCTTC
TRBJ2-5	few	TRBV5-1	NA	CASSLDPKETQYF	TGCGCCAGCAGCTTGGACCCAAAAGAGACCCAGTACTTC
TRBJ2-5	NA	TRBV29-1	NA	CSVEIPTQETQYF	TGCAGCGTTGAAATTCCAACCCAAGAGACCCAGTACTTC
TRBJ1-5	NA	TRBV10-3	NA	CAISERPQGGNQPQHF	TGTGCCATCAGTGAGAGGCCCCAAGGAGGGAATCAGCCCCAGCATTTT
TRBJ2-5	NA	TRBV6-2/TRBV6-3	TRBD1	CASRGQGWETQYF	TGTGCCAGCAGAGGACAGGGTTGGGAGACCCAGTACTTC
TRBJ2-3	NA	TRBV5-1	TRBD2	CASSSGLARDTQYF	TGCGCCAGCAGCAGTGGACTAGCGCGGGATACGCAGTATTTT
TRBJ2-7	NA	TRBV14	NA	CASSRTTSGEQYF	TGTGCCAGCAGCCGGACTACCTCAGGCGAGCAGTACTTC
TRBJ2-7	few	TRBV20-1	TRBD1	CSARQIPGQGKGGGSEQYF	TGCAGTGCTAGGCAGATACCGGGACAGGGAAAAGGCGGCGGGAGCGAGCAGTACTTC
TRBJ2-3	NA	TRBV3-1	TRBD2	CASSYKTSGYTDTQYF	TGTGCCAGCAGCTACAAGACTAGCGGGTACACAGATACGCAGTATTTT
TRBJ2-7	few	TRBV10-2	NA	CASSAGPVLYEQYF	TGCGCCAGCAGTGCCGGACCAGTACTCTACGAGCAGTACTTC
TRBJ2-7	few	TRBV6-6	NA	CASTTPAGTYEQYF	TGTGCCAGCACAACCCCGGCGGGAACCTACGAGCAGTACTTC
TRBJ1-5	NA	TRBV11-2	NA	CASSPVGNSNQPQHF	TGTGCCAGCAGCCCCGTGGGGAATAGCAATCAGCCCCAGCATTTT
TRBJ2-1	NA	TRBV10-3	NA	CAISDGGPGQFF	TGTGCCATCAGTGACGGGGGACCGGGGCAGTTCTTC
TRBJ1-5	few	TRBV10-3	TRBD1	CAIRGDSSNQPQHF	TGTGCCATCAGGGGGGACAGCTCCAATCAGCCCCAGCATTTT
TRBJ2-3	NA	TRBV6-1	NA	CASSELPASVTYF	TGTGCCAGCAGTGAGTTGCCTGCTAGCGTTACGTATTTT
TRBJ2-7	once	TRBV27	TRBD1	CASSVGGGYYEQYF	TGTGCCAGCAGTGTAGGGGGCGGTTACTACGAGCAGTACTTC
TRBJ2-7	once	TRBV20-1	NA	CSAHDTTSYKQNF	TGCAGTGCCCACGACACGACCTCCTACAAGCAGAACTTC
TRBJ2-7	few	TRBV11-2	TRBD2	CASILLAGGRGEQYF	TGTGCCAGCATTCTGCTAGCGGGAGGGCGGGGTGAGCAGTACTTC
TRBJ2-1	few	TRBV9	TRBD2	CASSVEGWTSDYNEQFF	TGTGCCAGCAGCGTAGAAGGGTGGACTAGCGACTACAATGAGCAGTTCTTC
TRBJ2-7	NA	TRBV10-3	TRBD2	CAISEPPGGVNEQYF	TGTGCCATCAGTGAGCCCCCGGGGGGAGTAAACGAGCAGTACTTC
TRBJ2-1	few	TRBV20-1	TRBD1	CSASRGGTGYNEQFF	TGCAGTGCTAGTAGAGGAGGGACAGGGTACAATGAGCAGTTCTTC
TRBJ2-7	NA	TRBV9	NA	CASSVGDPASYEQYF	TGTGCCAGCAGCGTAGGGGACCCCGCCTCCTACGAGCAGTACTTC
TRBJ2-7	NA	TRBV21-1	NA	CASSKGAGGRNEQYF	TGTGCCAGCAGCAAAGGGGCGGGAGGGCGGAACGAGCAGTACTTC
TRBJ2-2	once	TRBV12-3/TRBV12-4	NA	CASRPPLASPGELFF	TGTGCCAGCAGACCTCCGCTAGCGTCCCCCGGGGAGCTGTTTTTT
TRBJ1-1	NA	TRBV3-1	NA	CASSQDPARTTEAFF	TGTGCCAGCAGCCAAGACCCGGCGCGAACGACTGAAGCTTTCTTT
TRBJ2-3	NA	TRBV25-1	NA	CASSDPGPDTQYF	TGTGCCAGCAGTGACCCCGGACCAGATACGCAGTATTTT
TRBJ2-7	NA	TRBV4-2	NA	CASSQVRTSTYEQYF	TGTGCCAGCAGCCAAGTCCGGACATCAACCTACGAGCAGTACTTC
TRBJ1-2	NA	TRBV7-2	TRBD1	CASSLGTGSLNYGYTF	TGTGCCAGCAGCCTCGGGACAGGGTCCCTTAACTATGGCTACACCTTC
TRBJ2-3	NA	TRBV29-1	NA	CSAGVQGGTQYF	TGCAGCGCCGGGGTCCAGGGGGGTACGCAGTATTTT
TRBJ2-5	NA	TRBV20-1	NA	CSARGPPGRTGLDEQYF	TGCAGTGCTAGAGGCCCGCCCGGGAGGACAGGGTTGGATGAGCAGTACTTC
TRBJ2-3	NA	TRBV28	NA	CASQGRTDTQYF	TGTGCCAGTCAGGGGCGAACAGATACGCAGTATTTT
TRBJ1-4	NA	TRBV20-1	NA	CSATHTAGANEKLFF	TGCAGTGCTACCCACACGGCGGGGGCTAATGAAAAACTGTTTTTT
TRBJ2-3	few	TRBV2	NA	CASIANPDTQYF	TGTGCCAGCATTGCAAATCCAGATACGCAGTATTTT
TRBJ2-3	few	TRBV29-1	TRBD1	CSVEDHKTGGTDTQYF	TGCAGCGTTGAAGATCATAAGACAGGGGGCACAGATACGCAGTATTTT
TRBJ1-1	NA	TRBV10-3	TRBD1	CAIRRQGRTEAFF	TGTGCCATCAGGAGACAGGGTCGCACTGAAGCTTTCTTT